This T cell receptor beta chain was identified during a study of shared clonotypes between healthy human individuals. Only Caucasian adults living in Nashville, Tennessee served as donors. Broader study findings: Naive CD4 clonotypes were shared across a handful of donors at 4.5% to 6%. Compared with clonotypes that all four donors shared, non-shared clonotypes had lower generation probabilities. Even with large depth, rarefaction showed that sorted-subset sequencing was incomplete.

The method was immunoSEQ multiplex PCR; TCRdb's version includes in-frame clones alone and lacks a portion of them. Found here are about 1.1 million clones, about 80% of them singletons; the top ten hold almost 0.9%. Note on this clone: Antigen specificity is unknown.

The receptor comes from a man aged 18 to 35 in good health. Some clones in this sample may be carry-over from other donors' samples. Sequencing was carried out using memory CD4+ T cells from PBMCs. Described subset: CD45RA-negative fraction.

CDR3 protein: CASTEAEIAYEQYF. The CDR3 region has the DNA TGTGCCAGTACCGAGGCGGAAATAGCCTACGAGCAGTACTTC. V is TRBV6-1 and J is TRBJ2-7; D is unclear. Germline V gene data show CDR1 as MNHNS and CDR2 as SASEGT. Trimming stripped 9 bases from V and 2 bases from J, with 17 bases between. CDR3 length equals 14 residues.